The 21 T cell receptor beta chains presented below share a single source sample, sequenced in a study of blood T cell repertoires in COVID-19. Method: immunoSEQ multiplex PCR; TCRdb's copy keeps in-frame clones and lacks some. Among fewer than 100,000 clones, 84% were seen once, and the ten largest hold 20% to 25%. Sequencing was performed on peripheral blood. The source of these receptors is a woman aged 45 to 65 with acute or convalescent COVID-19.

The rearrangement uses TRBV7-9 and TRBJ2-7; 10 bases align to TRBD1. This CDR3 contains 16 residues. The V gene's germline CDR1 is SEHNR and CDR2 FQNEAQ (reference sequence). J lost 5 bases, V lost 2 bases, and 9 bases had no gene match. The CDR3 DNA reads TGTGCCAGCAGCTTATTGGGACAGGGGCTTGGTAACGAGCAGTACTTC. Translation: CASSLLGQGLGNEQYF.

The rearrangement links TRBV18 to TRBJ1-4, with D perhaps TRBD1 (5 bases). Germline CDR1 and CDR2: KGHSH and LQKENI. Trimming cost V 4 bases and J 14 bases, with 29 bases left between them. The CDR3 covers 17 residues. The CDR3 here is CASSQGTGGTELVRLFF. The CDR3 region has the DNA TGTGCCAGCTCACAAGGGACCGGCGGGACGGAGCTTGTACGGCTGTTTTTT.

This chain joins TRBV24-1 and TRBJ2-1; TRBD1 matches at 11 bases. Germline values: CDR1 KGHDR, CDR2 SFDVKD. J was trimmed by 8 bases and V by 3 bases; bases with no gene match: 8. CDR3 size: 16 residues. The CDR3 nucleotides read TGTGCCACCAGTGATGACCCCCCGGGACAGGGGGATGAGCAGTTCTTC. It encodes CATSDDPPGQGDEQFF.

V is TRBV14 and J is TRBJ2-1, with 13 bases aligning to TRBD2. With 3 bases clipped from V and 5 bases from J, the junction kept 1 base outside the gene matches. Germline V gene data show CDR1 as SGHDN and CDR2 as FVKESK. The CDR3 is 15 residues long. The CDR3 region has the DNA TGTGCCAGCAGCCAGGGACTAGCGGGAAACAATGAGCAGTTCTTC. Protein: CASSQGLAGNNEQFF.

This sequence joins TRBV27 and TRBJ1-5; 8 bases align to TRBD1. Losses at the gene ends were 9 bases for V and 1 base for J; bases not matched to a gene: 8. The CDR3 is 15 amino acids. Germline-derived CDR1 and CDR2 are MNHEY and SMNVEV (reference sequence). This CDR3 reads CASSRTGLSNQPQHF. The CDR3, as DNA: TGTGCCAGTTCTCGGACAGGGCTGAGCAATCAGCCCCAGCATTTT.

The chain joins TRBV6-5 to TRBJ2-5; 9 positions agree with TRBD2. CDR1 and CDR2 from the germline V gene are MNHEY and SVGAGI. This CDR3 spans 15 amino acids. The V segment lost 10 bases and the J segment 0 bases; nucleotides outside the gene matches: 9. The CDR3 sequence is CATSVSGGHQETQYF. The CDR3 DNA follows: TGTGCCACGTCGGTTAGCGGGGGACACCAAGAGACCCAGTACTTC.

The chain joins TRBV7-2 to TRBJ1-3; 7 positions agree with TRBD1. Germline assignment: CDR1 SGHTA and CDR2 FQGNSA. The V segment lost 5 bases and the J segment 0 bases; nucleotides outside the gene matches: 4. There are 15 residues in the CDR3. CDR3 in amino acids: CASSVQGGSGNTIYF. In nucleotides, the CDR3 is TGTGCCAGCAGCGTCCAGGGGGGCTCTGGAAACACCATATATTTT.

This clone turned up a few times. CDR3 in DNA: TGTGCCAGCAGCCAAGACGTAGCTTCTTCTGCCCTGTTTTTT. It is translated as CASSQDVASSALFF. J is TRBJ2-2 and V is TRBV3-1 (or the pseudogene TRBV3-2); D ambiguous. Germline V gene data show CDR1 as LGHDT and CDR2 as YNNKEL (reference sequence). V dropped 0 bases and J dropped 14 bases, with 16 bases sitting between them. The CDR3 spans 14 residues.

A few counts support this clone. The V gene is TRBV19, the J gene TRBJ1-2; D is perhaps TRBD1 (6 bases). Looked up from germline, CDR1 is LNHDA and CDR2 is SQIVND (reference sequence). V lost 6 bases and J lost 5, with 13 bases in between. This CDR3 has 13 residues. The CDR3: CASRMIRGYGYTF. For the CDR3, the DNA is TGTGCCAGTAGGATGATCAGGGGTTATGGCTACACCTTC.

The CDR3 nucleotides read TGCGCCAGCAGCTTGGGAACAGGGATGGCCGGGGAGCTGTTTTTT. It yields the protein CASSLGTGMAGELFF. The chain recombines TRBV5-1 with TRBJ2-2, with D possibly TRBD1 on 6 matching bases. Between the trimmed V and J ends, which lost 0 bases and 6 bases, there was a span of 12 bases. The CDR3 loop spans 15 amino acids. Germline CDR1 reads SGHRS; CDR2 reads YFSETQ.

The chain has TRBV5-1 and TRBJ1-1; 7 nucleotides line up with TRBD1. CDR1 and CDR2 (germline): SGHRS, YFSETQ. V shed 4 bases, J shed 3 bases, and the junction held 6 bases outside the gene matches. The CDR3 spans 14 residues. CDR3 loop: CASSRTGAYTEAFF. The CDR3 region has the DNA TGCGCCAGCAGCCGGACAGGTGCGTACACTGAAGCTTTCTTT.

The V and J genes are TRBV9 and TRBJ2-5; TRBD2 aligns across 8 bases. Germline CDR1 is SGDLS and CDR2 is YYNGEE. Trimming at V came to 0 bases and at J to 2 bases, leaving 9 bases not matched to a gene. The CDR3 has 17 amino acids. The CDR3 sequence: CASSVAGGSSGQETQYF. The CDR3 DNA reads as TGTGCCAGCAGCGTAGCGGGAGGGTCTAGCGGGCAAGAGACCCAGTACTTC.

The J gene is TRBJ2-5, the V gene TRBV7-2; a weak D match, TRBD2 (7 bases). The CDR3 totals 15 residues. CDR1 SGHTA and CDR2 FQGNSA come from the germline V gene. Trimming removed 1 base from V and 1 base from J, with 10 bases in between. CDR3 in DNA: TGTGCCAGCAGCTTAGACGGGGGGCCCCAAGAGACCCAGTACTTC. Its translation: CASSLDGGPQETQYF.

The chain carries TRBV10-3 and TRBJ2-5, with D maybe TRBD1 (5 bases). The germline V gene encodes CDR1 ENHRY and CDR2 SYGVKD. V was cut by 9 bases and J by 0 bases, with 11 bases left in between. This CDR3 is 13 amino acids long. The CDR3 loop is CAMAAGYQETQYF. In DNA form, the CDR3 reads TGTGCCATGGCGGCAGGGTACCAAGAGACCCAGTACTTC.

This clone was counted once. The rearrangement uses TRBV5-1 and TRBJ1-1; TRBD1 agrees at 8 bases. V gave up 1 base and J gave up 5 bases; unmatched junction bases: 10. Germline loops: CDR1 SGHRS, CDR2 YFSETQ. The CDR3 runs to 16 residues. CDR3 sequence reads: CASSLTQGAVGTEAFF. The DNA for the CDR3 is TGCGCCAGCAGCTTGACCCAGGGGGCAGTTGGTACTGAAGCTTTCTTT.

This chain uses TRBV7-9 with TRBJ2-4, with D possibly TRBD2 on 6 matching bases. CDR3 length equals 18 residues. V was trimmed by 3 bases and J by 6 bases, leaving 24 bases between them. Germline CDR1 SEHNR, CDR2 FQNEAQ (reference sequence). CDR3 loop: CASSFGRRDSGEANIQYF. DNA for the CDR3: TGTGCCAGCAGCTTTGGGAGGAGGGATAGCGGTGAGGCAAACATTCAGTACTTC. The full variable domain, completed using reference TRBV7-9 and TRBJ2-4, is DTGVSQNPRHKITKRGQNVTFRCDPISEHNRLYWYRQTLGQGPEFLTYFQNEAQLEKSRLLSDRFSAERPKGSFSTLEIQRTEQGDSAMYLCASSFGRRDSGEANIQYFGAGTRLSVL.

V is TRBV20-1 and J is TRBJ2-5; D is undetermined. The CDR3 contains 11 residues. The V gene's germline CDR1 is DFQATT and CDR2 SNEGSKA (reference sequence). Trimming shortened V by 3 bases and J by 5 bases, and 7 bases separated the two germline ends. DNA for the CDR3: TGCAGTGCTAGTACGGAGGAGACCCAGTACTTC. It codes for CSASTEETQYF.

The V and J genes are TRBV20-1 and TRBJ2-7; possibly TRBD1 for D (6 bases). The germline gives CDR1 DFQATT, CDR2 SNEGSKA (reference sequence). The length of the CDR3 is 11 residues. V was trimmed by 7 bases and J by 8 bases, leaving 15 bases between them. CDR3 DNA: TGCAGTGGAGGGCCCCGGGACAAGCAGTACTTC. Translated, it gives CSGGPRDKQYF.

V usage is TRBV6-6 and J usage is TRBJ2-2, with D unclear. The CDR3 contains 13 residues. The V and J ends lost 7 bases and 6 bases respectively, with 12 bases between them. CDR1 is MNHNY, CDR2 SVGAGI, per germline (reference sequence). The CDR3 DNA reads TGTGCCAGCAATCTACTATTATCCGGGGAGCTGTTTTTT. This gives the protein CASNLLLSGELFF.

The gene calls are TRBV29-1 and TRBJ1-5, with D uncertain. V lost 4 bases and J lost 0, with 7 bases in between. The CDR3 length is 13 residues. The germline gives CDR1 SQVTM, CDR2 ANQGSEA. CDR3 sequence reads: CSVGENSNQPQHF. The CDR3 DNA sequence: TGCAGCGTTGGGGAGAATAGCAATCAGCCCCAGCATTTT. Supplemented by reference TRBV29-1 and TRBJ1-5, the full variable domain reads SAVISQKPSRDICQRGTSLTIQCQVDSQVTMMFWYRQQPGQSLTLIATANQGSEATYESGFVIDKFPISRPNLTFSTLTVSNMSPEDSSIYLCSVGENSNQPQHFGDGTRLSIL.

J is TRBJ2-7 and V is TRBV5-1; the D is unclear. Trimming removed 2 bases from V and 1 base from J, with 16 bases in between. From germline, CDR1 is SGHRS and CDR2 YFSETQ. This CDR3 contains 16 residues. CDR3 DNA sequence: TGCGCCAGCAGCTTCGGAGCACGAACACCATCCTACGAGCAGTACTTC. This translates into CASSFGARTPSYEQYF.